This T cell receptor (beta chain) comes out of a study of T-cell memory formation after mild COVID-19. Study background: The two donors had largely donor-specific TCR clusters. Study-level points and caveats: Cross-reactive memory apparently joined, as some responding clones appeared in pre-infection memory.

This clonotype was counted a few times. Its cognate antigen is unknown. TCR alpha and TCR beta cDNA libraries carrying sample barcodes and UMIs came from 5'RACE with constant-segment primers. A single record per CDR3 protein comes from TCRdb applying MiXCR to the 5' RACE reads. The table lists some 330,000 distinct CDR3 sequences, more than 20% of them singletons, with around 12% in the top ten. The source is an adult woman who had mild COVID-19 (a few samples of this study predate the infection). Cell type and time point are not known. Sequencing used PBMCs or a T cell subset sorted from them (not recorded which).

The DNA of the CDR3 is TGCAGCGTTGGTGTCGTGCCGAACACTGAAGCTTTCTTT. This translates into CSVGVVPNTEAFF. The chain employs TRBV29-1 and TRBJ1-1, with D unresolved. The germline CDR1 and CDR2 sequences are SQVTM and ANQGSEA. Trimming shortened V by 4 bases and J by 1 base, and 10 bases separated the two germline ends. CDR3 length: 13 amino acids. The full variable domain, in which reference TRBV29-1 and TRBJ1-1 provide the parts outside the CDR3, is SAVISQKPSRDICQRGTSLTIQCQVDSQVTMMFWYRQQPGQSLTLIATANQGSEATYESGFVIDKFPISRPNLTFSTLTVSNMSPEDSSIYLCSVGVVPNTEAFFGQGTRLTVV.